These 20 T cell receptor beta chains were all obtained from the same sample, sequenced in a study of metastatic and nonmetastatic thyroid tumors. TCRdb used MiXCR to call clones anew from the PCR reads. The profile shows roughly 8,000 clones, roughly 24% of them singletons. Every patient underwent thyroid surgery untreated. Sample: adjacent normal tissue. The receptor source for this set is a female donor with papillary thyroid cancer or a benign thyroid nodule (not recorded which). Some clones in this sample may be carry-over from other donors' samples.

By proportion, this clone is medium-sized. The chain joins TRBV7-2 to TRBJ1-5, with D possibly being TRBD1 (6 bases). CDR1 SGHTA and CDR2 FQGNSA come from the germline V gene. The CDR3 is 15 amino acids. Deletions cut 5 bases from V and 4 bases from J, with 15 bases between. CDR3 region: CASSRFTGPNQPQHF. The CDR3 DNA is TGTGCCAGCAGCCGATTCACAGGGCCGAATCAGCCCCAGCATTTT.

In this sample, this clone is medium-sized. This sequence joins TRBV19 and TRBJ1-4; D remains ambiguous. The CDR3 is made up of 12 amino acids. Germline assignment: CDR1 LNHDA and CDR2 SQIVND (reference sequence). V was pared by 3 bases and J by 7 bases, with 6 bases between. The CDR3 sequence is CASSIGVEKLFF. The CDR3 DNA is TGTGCCAGTAGTATTGGTGTTGAAAAACTGTTTTTT.

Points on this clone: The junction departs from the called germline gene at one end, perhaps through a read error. CDR3 DNA: TGTTCCAGCAGCTTATCAGTTGCCTACGAGCAGTACTTC. It encodes CSSSLSVAYEQYF. The gene calls are TRBV7-9 and TRBJ2-7; D uncertain. Germline assignment: CDR1 SEHNR and CDR2 FQNEAQ (reference sequence). This CDR3 comprises 13 residues.

The CDR3 loop is CASSEGPGINSPLHF. The CDR3 nucleotides are TGTGCCAGCAGTGAGGGCCCAGGTATTAATTCACCCCTCCACTTT. The genes are TRBV6-1 and TRBJ1-6; D call uncertain. This CDR3 is 15 amino acids long. Per the germline V gene, CDR1 is MNHNS and CDR2 is SASEGT. The V gene lost 3 bases and the J gene lost 6 bases, with 12 bases spanning the gap.

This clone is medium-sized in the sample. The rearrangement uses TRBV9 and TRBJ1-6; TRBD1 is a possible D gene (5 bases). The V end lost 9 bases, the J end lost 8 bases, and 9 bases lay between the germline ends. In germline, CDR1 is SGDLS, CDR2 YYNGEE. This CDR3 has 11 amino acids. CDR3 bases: TGTGCCATACGAGGGGATTCACCCCTCCACTTT. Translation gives CAIRGDSPLHF.

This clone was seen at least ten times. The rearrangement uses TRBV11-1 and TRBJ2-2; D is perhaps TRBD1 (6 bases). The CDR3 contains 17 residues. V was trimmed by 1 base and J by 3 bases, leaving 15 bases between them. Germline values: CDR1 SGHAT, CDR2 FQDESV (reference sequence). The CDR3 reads CASSLGALDRDTGELFF. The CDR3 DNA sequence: TGTGCCAGCAGCTTAGGCGCCCTGGACAGAGACACCGGGGAGCTGTTTTTT.

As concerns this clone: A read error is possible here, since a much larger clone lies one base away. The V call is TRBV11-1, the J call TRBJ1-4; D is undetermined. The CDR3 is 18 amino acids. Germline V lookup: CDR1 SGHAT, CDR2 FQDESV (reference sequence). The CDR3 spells CASSSGPDSDATNERLFF. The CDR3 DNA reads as TGTGCCAGCAGCTCCGGACCTGACTCCGATGCAACTAATGAAAGACTGTTTTTT. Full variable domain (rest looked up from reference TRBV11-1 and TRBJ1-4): EAEVAQSPRYKITEKSQAVAFWCDPISGHATLYWYRQILGQGPELLVQFQDESVVDDSQLPKDRFSAERLKGVDSTLKIQPAELGDSAMYLCASSSGPDSDATNERLFFGSGTQLSVL.

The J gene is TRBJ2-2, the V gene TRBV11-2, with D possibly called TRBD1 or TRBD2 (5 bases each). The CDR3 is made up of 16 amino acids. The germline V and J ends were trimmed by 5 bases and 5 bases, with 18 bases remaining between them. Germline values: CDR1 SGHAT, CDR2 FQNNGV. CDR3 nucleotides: TGTGCCAGCAGCCCTCGTCCCGGGACGGTGACCGGGGAGCTGTTTTTT. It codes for CASSPRPGTVTGELFF.

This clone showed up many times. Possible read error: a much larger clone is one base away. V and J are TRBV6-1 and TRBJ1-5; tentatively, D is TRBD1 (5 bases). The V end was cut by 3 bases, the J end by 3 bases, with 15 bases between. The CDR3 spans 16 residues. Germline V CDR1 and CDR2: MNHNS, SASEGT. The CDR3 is CASSDARGGNNQPQHF. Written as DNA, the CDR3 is TGTGCCAGCAGTGACGCGCGCGGGGGAAACAATCAGCCCCAGCATTTT.

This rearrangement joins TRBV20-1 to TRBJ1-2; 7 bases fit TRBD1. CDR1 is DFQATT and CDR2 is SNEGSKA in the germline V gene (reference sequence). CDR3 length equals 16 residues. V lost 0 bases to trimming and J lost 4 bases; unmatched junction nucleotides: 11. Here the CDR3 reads CSARDIGPGQIYGYTF. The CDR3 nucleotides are TGCAGTGCTAGAGATATTGGGCCGGGACAGATCTATGGCTACACCTTC.

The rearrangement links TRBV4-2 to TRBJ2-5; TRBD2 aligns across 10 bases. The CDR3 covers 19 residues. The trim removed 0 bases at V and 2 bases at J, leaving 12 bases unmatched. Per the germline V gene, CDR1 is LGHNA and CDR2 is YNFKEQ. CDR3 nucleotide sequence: TGTGCCAGCAGCCAAGAGAACGGGGTAGCGGGGGGAAGGCAAGAGACCCAGTACTTC. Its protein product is CASSQENGVAGGRQETQYF.

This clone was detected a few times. CDR3 nucleotide sequence: TGTGCCAGCAGTCTCAGACAGGGTAGAGAGACCCAGTACTTC. It encodes CASSLRQGRETQYF. The rearrangement uses TRBV27 and TRBJ2-5; 7 nucleotides align to TRBD1. The germline CDR1 and CDR2 sequences are MNHEY and SMNVEV (reference sequence). The CDR3 covers 14 residues. Losses at the gene ends were 5 bases for V and 4 bases for J; bases not matched to a gene: 7.

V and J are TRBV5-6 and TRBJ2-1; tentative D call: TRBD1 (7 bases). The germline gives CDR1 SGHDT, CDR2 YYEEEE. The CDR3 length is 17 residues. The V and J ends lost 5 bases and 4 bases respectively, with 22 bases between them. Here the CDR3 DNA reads TGTGCCAGCAGACCCCCCGACAGGGAGGAAAGTTACAATGAGCAGTTCTTC. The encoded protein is CASRPPDREESYNEQFF.

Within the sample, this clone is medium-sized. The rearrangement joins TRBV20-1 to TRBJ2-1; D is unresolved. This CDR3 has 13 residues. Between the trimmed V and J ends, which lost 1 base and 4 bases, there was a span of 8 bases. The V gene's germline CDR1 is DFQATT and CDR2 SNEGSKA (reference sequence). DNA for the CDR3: TGCAGTGCTAGAGGCGGATCTTACAATGAGCAGTTCTTC. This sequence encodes CSARGGSYNEQFF.

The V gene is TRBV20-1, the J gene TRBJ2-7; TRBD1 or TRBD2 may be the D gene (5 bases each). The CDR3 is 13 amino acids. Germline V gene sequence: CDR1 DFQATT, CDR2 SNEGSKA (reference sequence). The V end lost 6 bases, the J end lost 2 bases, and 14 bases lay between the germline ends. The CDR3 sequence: CSAPGRRPYEQYF. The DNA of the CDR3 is TGCAGTGCCCCGGGACGCCGTCCCTACGAGCAGTACTTC.

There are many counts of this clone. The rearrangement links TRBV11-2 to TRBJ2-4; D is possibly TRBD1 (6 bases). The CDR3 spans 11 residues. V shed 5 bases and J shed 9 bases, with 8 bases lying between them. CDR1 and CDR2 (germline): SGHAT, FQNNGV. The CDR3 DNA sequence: TGTGCCAGCAGCCAGGGGCGCATTCAGTACTTC. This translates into CASSQGRIQYF.

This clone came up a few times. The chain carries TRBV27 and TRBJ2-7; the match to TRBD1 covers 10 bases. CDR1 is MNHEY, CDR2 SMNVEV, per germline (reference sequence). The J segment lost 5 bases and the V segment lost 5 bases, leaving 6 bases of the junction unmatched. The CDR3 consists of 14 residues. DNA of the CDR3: TGTGCCAGCAGTGCCGGGACAGGGGTCGACGAGCAGTACTTC. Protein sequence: CASSAGTGVDEQYF.

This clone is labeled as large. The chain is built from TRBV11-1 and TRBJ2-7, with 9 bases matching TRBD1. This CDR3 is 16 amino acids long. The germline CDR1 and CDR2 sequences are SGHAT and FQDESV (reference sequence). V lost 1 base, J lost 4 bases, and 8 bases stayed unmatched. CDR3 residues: CASSLVGGQGNYEQYF. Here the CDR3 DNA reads TGTGCCAGCAGCTTAGTAGGAGGACAGGGGAATTACGAGCAGTACTTC.

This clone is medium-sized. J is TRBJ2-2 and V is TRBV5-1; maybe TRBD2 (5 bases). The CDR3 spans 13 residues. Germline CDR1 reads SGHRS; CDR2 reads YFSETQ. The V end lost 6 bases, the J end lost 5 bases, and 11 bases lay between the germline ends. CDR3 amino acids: CASMFRTTGELFF. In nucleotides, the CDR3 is TGCGCCAGCATGTTTCGGACTACCGGGGAGCTGTTTTTT.

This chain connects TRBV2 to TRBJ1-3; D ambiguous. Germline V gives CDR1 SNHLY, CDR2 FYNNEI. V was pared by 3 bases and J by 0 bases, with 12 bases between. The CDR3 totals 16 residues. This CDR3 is CASSDQGTTSGNTIYF. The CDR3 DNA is TGTGCCAGCAGTGACCAAGGTACCACCTCTGGAAACACCATATATTTT.